A selection of T cell receptor beta chains follows, all from one sample in a study of blood T cell repertoires in COVID-19. Produced via immunoSEQ multiplex PCR; TCRdb's table is partial and in-frame only. This sample yields 140,000 to 150,000 clones, of which 65% to 85% are seen a single time; less than 6% belongs to the top ten. The sequenced sample consisted of PBMCs or T cells enriched from blood (not recorded which). The receptors were sampled from a woman in her 50s who had been exposed to COVID-19. The CDR3 runs from the conserved cysteine through the conserved F or W. A D gene is named only where the DNA matches it firmly.

CDR3aa,CDR3nt,d_gene,j_gene,v_gene
CASSESGGNYGYTF,TGCGCCAGCAGTGAGTCTGGGGGGAACTATGGCTACACCTTC,-,TRBJ1-2,TRBV10-2
CASSHPGASSSGNTIYF,TGCGCCAGCAGCCATCCTGGGGCGTCAAGCTCTGGAAACACCATATATTTT,-,TRBJ1-3,TRBV4-1
CASSGGDSPLHF,TGTGCCAGCAGCGGGGGGGATTCACCCCTCCACTTT,-,TRBJ1-6,TRBV7-8
CASSSRGPDYGYTF,TGTGCCAGCAGCTCCAGGGGGCCAGACTATGGCTACACCTTC,TRBD1,TRBJ1-2,TRBV7-2
CASSFQGQETQYF,TGTGCCAGCAGCTTCCAGGGCCAAGAGACCCAGTACTTC,-,TRBJ2-5,TRBV11-2
CASIGSPGLATSGANVLTF,TGTGCCAGCATAGGGAGCCCGGGACTCGCCACCTCTGGGGCCAACGTCCTGACTTTC,-,TRBJ2-6,TRBV7-3
CASSQAAGAVYEQYF,TGCGCCAGCAGCCAAGCGGCAGGGGCGGTCTACGAGCAGTACTTC,-,TRBJ2-7,TRBV4-3
CASSRGQGYEQYF,TGTGCCAGCAGCAGAGGACAGGGGTACGAGCAGTACTTC,TRBD1,TRBJ2-7,TRBV12-3/TRBV12-4
CASSLQQGRPYEQYF,TGTGCCAGCAGCTTACAACAGGGTCGCCCCTACGAGCAGTACTTC,-,TRBJ2-7,TRBV11-2
CASGLPQGVMNTEAFF,TGTGCTAGTGGTTTGCCACAGGGGGTCATGAACACTGAAGCTTTCTTT,TRBD1,TRBJ1-1,TRBV12-5
CASSRGQVNGYTF,TGCGCCAGCAGCCGAGGACAGGTGAATGGCTACACCTTC,TRBD1,TRBJ1-2,TRBV5-1
CASSQDYQVARGSGTIYF,TGTGCCAGCAGCCAAGATTATCAGGTTGCCCGGGGGTCGGGCACCATATATTTT,-,TRBJ1-3,TRBV4-2
CASSVSDLLAGNYEQYF,TGTGCCAGCAGCGTAAGTGATTTGTTAGCGGGGAACTACGAGCAGTACTTC,TRBD2,TRBJ2-7,TRBV9
CASSATELENTEAFF,TGTGCCAGCAGCGCCACAGAACTCGAGAACACTGAAGCTTTCTTT,-,TRBJ1-1,TRBV9
CASSHRQGPNYGYTF,TGTGCCAGCAGCCACCGACAGGGCCCTAACTATGGCTACACCTTC,TRBD1,TRBJ1-2,TRBV7-2
CASSYLGEGNTEAFF,TGTGCCAGCAGTTACTTGGGGGAGGGGAACACTGAAGCTTTCTTT,-,TRBJ1-1,TRBV6-5
CASSMGSNYNSPLHF,TGTGCCAGTAGTATGGGGAGTAATTATAATTCACCCCTCCACTTT,-,TRBJ1-6,TRBV19
CATSGDGSAPDTQYF,TGTGCCACGAGTGGAGACGGGAGCGCCCCAGATACGCAGTATTTT,-,TRBJ2-3,TRBV24-1
CASSADSYGYTF,TGTGCCAGCTCAGCGGACAGCTATGGCTACACCTTC,-,TRBJ1-2,TRBV18
CASSLGGGADGYTF,TGTGCCAGCAGCTTGGGAGGGGGCGCCGATGGCTACACCTTC,TRBD1,TRBJ1-2,TRBV5-6
CASSITGATTNYGYTF,TGTGCCAGTAGTATAACAGGGGCGACCACTAACTATGGCTACACCTTC,TRBD1,TRBJ1-2,TRBV19
CASSVGIGRSGNTIYF,TGTGCCAGCAGCGTAGGAATAGGAAGGAGCGGAAACACCATATATTTT,-,TRBJ1-3,TRBV9